This TCR beta chain is drawn from a study of identical twins (TCRdb year 2016). Study-wide context: To test whether fetal clonotypes persist, this study deep-sequenced TCR alpha and beta repertoires from monozygotic twins, from unrelated adults of various ages, and from cord blood. To rule out contamination, replicate twin experiments were performed at different times with different library preparation protocols.

Study-wide findings and limitations: In monozygotic twins, out-of-frame TCR alpha sharing was systematically underestimated by recombination models, although the models agreed with sharing between unrelated individuals. Abundant cord blood beta clonotypes had fewer insertions, young adult naive repertoires showed a similar but weaker trend, and memory repertoires showed no such trend. Because the same donors could not be followed over many years, the conclusions depended on cross-sectional statistical analysis. Out-of-frame TCR alpha sequences shared between twins showed an excess of low generation-probability sequences compared with coincidental sharing between unrelated individuals. Invariant T cells such as MAIT and iNKT could partly confound zero-insertion analyses, though diverse VJ usage argued against this for most clonotypes. In beta out-of-frame sequences, excess twin sharing was weaker, because having fewer shared sequences lowered the signal-to-noise ratio.

Only healthy Caucasian donors were included. The twin cohort comprised three pairs of female monozygotic twins, all aged about 18 to 29 years. The RNA used for TCR libraries was isolated from peripheral blood mononuclear cells. CDR1 DFQATT and CDR2 SNEGSKA are derived from the germline V gene (reference sequence). Ends trimmed: V by 6 bases, J by 6 bases; bases unmatched to a gene: 4. The CDR3, cysteine through phenylalanine, is 14 amino acids long. The entry retains the CDR3 DNA only, 42 bases that are in frame from base 1. Library prep was done by 5' RACE. TCRdb records Illumina HiSeq 2000 as the sequencer. Template switching added a universal primer binding site, and the final cDNA carried a unique molecular identifier that allowed TCR cDNA molecules to be counted accurately. Specific primers in the conserved constant-segment region were used to synthesize first-strand cDNA for TCR alpha and beta chains. To control for contamination, every cDNA library carried two barcodes: a SMART-Mk sample barcode plus Illumina barcodes. Two successive PCR steps introduced TruSeq adapter sequences along with Illumina sample barcodes. TCR alpha and beta cDNA libraries were sequenced on the Illumina HiSeq platform with custom primers. The authors processed their data as follows. Unique molecular identifiers were extracted from raw reads with MiGEC, and CDR3 positions were determined with MiXCR. For each individual, recombination models were inferred using an EM algorithm with the repgenHMM and IGoR tools. The tcR package in R was used for shared clonotype analysis, with sharing normalized by the product of cloneset sizes. To study raw recombination without the effects of thymic and clonal selection, out-of-frame nonproductive sequences were analyzed. The raw public reads went through TCRdb reprocessing: fastp at Q25, MiXCR clone calling, in-frame beta chains kept. Identical CDR3 protein sequences are pooled into one entry, listed with their most common genes and DNA. The V and J calls here are based on TCRdb, not the publication. The sample table lists hundreds of thousands of distinct CDR3 sequences, over 15% of them with a count of one. The ten top clones hold approximately 14% of the sample.

This clonotype has a handful of counts. It has no known antigen specificity. Base quality data are lacking; no much larger clone is found one base away. The sample also formed part of further work on T cells expressing NK-cell markers. The other study reports the following: About 8 donors provided sorted CD3+CD56+NKG2C+, CD3+CD56+NKG2C- and CD3+CD56-NKG2C+ T-cell subsets, whose TCR beta-chain repertoires were profiled. Of the eight sequenced donors, seven were found to be HCMV-seropositive and one was found to be HCMV-seronegative. In several experiments an anti-gammadeltaTCR antibody was added to restrict sorting to alphabetaTCR-expressing T cells. In more than 5 donors, the dominant CD3+CD56+NKG2C+ clonotypes were found to rank among the top 10 CD8+ clonotypes and to make up about 1.0-8% of CD8+ T cells. Those dominant clonotypes were again the most abundant among CD3+CD56-NKG2C+ cells in a few donors, at about 25-65%. It remained unclear whether the expanded NKG2C-expressing T cell clones were specific for HCMV antigens. Randomly selected healthy volunteers, three men and five women, were used as the eight sequenced donors. A commercial ELISA kit detecting HCMV-specific IgG in serum was used to determine HCMV serostatus. For more than five donors, bulk peripheral blood T-cell repertoires were additionally sequenced from unsorted PBMC. MIGEC was used to demultiplex reads and group reads by UMI, and MiTCR was used to assemble and quantify clonotypes. Only TCR cDNA sequences supported by at least two reads were kept to exclude erroneous sequences. Downstream repertoire analysis used the tcR package, and clonotypes were matched across fractions by CDR3 nucleotide sequence plus V segment. VDJmatch was used to annotate antigen specificity against VDJdb, with one amino acid substitution in CDR3 permitted.

Sequenced: PBMCs. The sequence derives from a woman younger than 30 in good health. The chain is encoded by TRBV20-1 joined to TRBJ2-4, with 14 middle bases fitting TRBD2. This receptor carries the CDR3 CSAWTSGGLNIQYF. The sequenced DNA is TGCAGTGCATGGACTAGCGGGGGGCTAAACATTCAGTACTTC.